The 16 T cell receptor beta chains below come from one sample, sequenced in a study of T cell responses to AZD1222 COVID-19 vaccine. Only in-frame clones appear in the TCRdb table, and some are missing; sequencing was by immunoSEQ multiplex PCR. There are 150,000 to 190,000 clones in the sample; 87% occur only once, and about 9% lies in the top ten. The source was peripheral blood, collected 28 days after the second AZD1222 dose. These receptors all stem from an adult who received the AZD1222 COVID-19 vaccine.

The V and J genes are TRBV28 and TRBJ1-5; 7 bases fit TRBD1. V shed 7 bases, J shed 7 bases, and the junction held 13 bases outside the gene matches. Germline CDR1 MDHEN, CDR2 SYDVKM. This CDR3 has 15 residues. The CDR3 is CASTTTGAPWQPQHF. The DNA for the CDR3 is TGTGCCAGCACCACCACAGGGGCGCCGTGGCAGCCCCAGCATTTT.

The V and J genes are TRBV6-5 and TRBJ1-5, with D perhaps matching TRBD1 (6 bases). V was shortened by 4 bases and J by 1 base, with 11 bases between the two germline ends. CDR1 and CDR2 from the germline V gene are MNHEY and SVGAGI. CDR3 length: 15 amino acids. For the CDR3, the DNA is TGTGCCAGCAGTTGGGGGCGGAACAGCAATCAGCCCCAGCATTTT. It is translated as CASSWGRNSNQPQHF.

This clone was seen only a few times. This chain uses TRBV12-3 or TRBV12-4 with TRBJ2-2; D is uncertain. The CDR3 sequence is 13 residues long. Trimming shortened V by 7 bases and J by 5 bases, and 11 bases separated the two germline ends. The CDR3 bases are TGTGCCAGCAACTTGGTGAAGACCGGGGAGCTGTTTTTT. It specifies CASNLVKTGELFF.

The chain combines TRBV28 with TRBJ2-7, with 7 bases that match TRBD2. CDR1 and CDR2 from the germline V gene are MDHEN and SYDVKM. The CDR3 extends over 15 amino acids. Trimming removed 2 bases from V and 1 base from J; junction bases left unmatched: 5. CDR3 sequence (DNA): TGTGCCAGCAGTTTAGGCGGGAGTCGGTCCTACGAGCAGTACTTC. It yields the protein CASSLGGSRSYEQYF.

The J gene is TRBJ1-4, the V gene TRBV6-2 or TRBV6-3; perhaps TRBD1 as D (5 bases). Per the germline V gene, CDR1 is MNHEY and CDR2 is SVGEGT. Trimming cost V 2 bases and J 5 bases, with 6 bases left between them. The CDR3 extends over 13 amino acids. The DNA for the CDR3 is TGTGCCAGCAGTTACGACAGCAATGAAAAACTGTTTTTT. Protein sequence: CASSYDSNEKLFF.

This chain connects TRBV24-1 to TRBJ2-5; D unclear. V was shortened by 1 base and J by 0 bases, with 8 bases between the two germline ends. Germline V gene sequence: CDR1 KGHDR, CDR2 SFDVKD. CDR3 size: 15 residues. CDR3 protein: CATSDFAVNQETQYF. The DNA of the CDR3 is TGTGCCACCAGTGATTTCGCCGTTAACCAAGAGACCCAGTACTTC.

This clone was seen just once. This chain links TRBV28 with TRBJ1-2; the D gene is possibly TRBD1 (6 bases). The CDR3 has 17 residues. V lost 6 bases, J lost 0 bases, and 20 bases lay in between. CDR1 is MDHEN and CDR2 is SYDVKM in the germline V gene. Here the CDR3 reads CASSYLGTPSANYGYTF. The DNA of the CDR3 is TGTGCCAGCAGCTACCTAGGGACACCCTCAGCTAACTATGGCTACACCTTC.

The chain employs TRBV24-1 and TRBJ2-7; D is perhaps TRBD1 (6 bases). Trimming left V 2 bases short and J 2 bases short, with 9 bases between. The CDR3 extends over 14 amino acids. Germline V lookup: CDR1 KGHDR, CDR2 SFDVKD. CDR3 residues: CATSDSGTPYEQYF. The CDR3 region has the DNA TGTGCCACCAGTGATTCCGGGACACCCTACGAGCAGTACTTC.

This sequence joins TRBV28 and TRBJ1-2; 8 bases are a match to TRBD1. The junction had 3 bases not matched to a gene; V was cut back by 5 bases and J by 7 bases. The CDR3 is 12 residues long. Germline CDR1 reads MDHEN; CDR2 reads SYDVKM. The CDR3 coding sequence is TGTGCCAGCAGTACGGGACAGGTTGGCTACACCTTC. This encodes CASSTGQVGYTF.

The chain combines TRBV9 with TRBJ1-2; tentative D call: TRBD1 (6 bases). V was trimmed by 0 bases and J by 8 bases, leaving 14 bases between them. This CDR3 region has 14 residues. Germline CDR1 and CDR2: SGDLS and YYNGEE. CDR3 nucleotides: TGTGCCAGCAGCGTAGCTGCCCAGGGGACCGGCTACACCTTC. Its protein is CASSVAAQGTGYTF.

As regards this clone: The junction and the germline gene differ at one end; a read error may be behind it. V is TRBV19 and J is TRBJ1-2; D is perhaps TRBD1 (6 bases). This CDR3 contains 11 residues. Germline V CDR1 and CDR2: LNHDA, SQIVND (reference sequence). The CDR3 sequence is CASSSDRRGAF. Written as DNA, the CDR3 is TGTGCCAGTAGTTCGGACAGACGTGGTGCCTTC.

J is TRBJ1-5 and V is TRBV6-1, with 10 bases aligning to TRBD1. The CDR3 consists of 15 residues. With V trimmed by 6 bases and J by 6 bases, 8 bases remained unmatched. CDR1 and CDR2 (germline): MNHNS, SASEGT. CDR3 in amino acids: CASRRDRGNSQPQHF. The CDR3 bases are TGTGCCAGCAGGAGGGACAGGGGAAACAGTCAGCCCCAGCATTTT.

This clone has only a few counts. The rearrangement joins TRBV24-1 to TRBJ1-2, with D possibly TRBD1 on 5 matching bases. Trimming took off 12 bases at V and 8 bases at J, with 15 bases between the two ends. The CDR3 runs to 11 residues. Germline V CDR1 and CDR2: KGHDR, SFDVKD. CDR3 sequence reads: CAVGGGEGYTF. The CDR3 DNA reads as TGTGCCGTTGGGGGGGGAGAAGGCTACACCTTC.

The CDR3 loop reads CASSSAGVVKNEQFF. CDR3 sequence (DNA): TGTGCCAGCAGCTCCGCGGGAGTAGTTAAGAATGAGCAGTTCTTC. The genes are TRBV7-2 and TRBJ2-1; 7 bases map to TRBD2. Trimming at V came to 4 bases and at J to 7 bases, leaving 10 bases not matched to a gene. CDR3 length: 15 amino acids. Germline-derived CDR1 and CDR2 are SGHTA and FQGNSA.

J is TRBJ1-2 and V is TRBV10-3, with a tentative D call TRBD1 (6 bases). CDR1 is ENHRY and CDR2 is SYGVKD in the germline V gene. The CDR3 is made up of 13 amino acids. Between the trimmed V and J ends, which lost 6 bases and 6 bases, there was a span of 14 bases. The CDR3 protein is CAISFQGKNGYTF. The CDR3 DNA sequence: TGTGCCATCAGCTTCCAGGGGAAAAATGGCTACACCTTC.

This chain links TRBV25-1 with TRBJ2-5; TRBD1 matches at 8 bases. Germline CDR1 and CDR2: MGHDK and SYGVNS. The ends lost 4 bases at V and 5 bases at J; junction bases unmatched: 3. The length of the CDR3 is 13 residues. The CDR3 bases are TGTGCCAGCAGTGGACAGGGGATTGAGACCCAGTACTTC. This translates into CASSGQGIETQYF. Full variable domain (outside the CDR3, taken from reference TRBV25-1 and TRBJ2-5): EADIYQTPRYLVIGTGKKITLECSQTMGHDKMYWYQQDPGMELHLIHYSYGVNSTEKGDLSSESTVSRIRTEHFPLTLESARPSHTSQYLCASSGQGIETQYFGPGTRLLVL.